This TCR beta chain was found in a study of T cells in localized non-small cell lung cancer. As to this clone: The target antigen is unknown.

Germline V gene sequence: CDR1 SGDLS, CDR2 YYNGEE. Deletions cut 4 bases from V and 5 bases from J, with 19 bases between. This CDR3 is built from 16 residues. Libraries were prepared by immunoSEQ multiplex PCR; TCRdb keeps only in-frame clonotypes and omits some of them. Seen here are 1,500 to 2,000 clones, 20% to 25% observed once, and the top ten hold approximately 22%. Findings and caveats of the study: The study linked higher blood T cell density to longer overall survival. Uninvolved adjacent lung showed the highest T cell clonality, exceeding tumor. Appearance in adjacent lung was seen for a median approximately 60 of the top 100 tumor clones.

Sequences were derived from normal lung tissue next to the tumor, sampled before any cancer treatment. This receptor was obtained from a female donor older than 55 with stage I lung adenocarcinoma. The chain combines TRBV9 with TRBJ2-1, with D perhaps assigned TRBD1 or TRBD2 (5 bases each). Here the CDR3 reads CASSSSPGPPDNEQFF. The CDR3 DNA follows: TGTGCCAGCAGCTCCTCCCCGGGGCCTCCCGACAATGAGCAGTTCTTC.